The present entry profiles one T cell receptor beta chain with its context. At one of its ends the junction is not consistent with the germline gene, which may arise from a read error. Preparation of the TCRbeta library used unique molecular identifiers. TCRdb analysed the PCR reads with MiXCR anew, one entry per CDR3 protein. In the table there are about 230,000 distinct CDR3 sequences, around 9.7% of which are singletons. This record belongs to a study of T-cell reconstitution after alpha-beta-depleted transplantation in children. The germline V gene has CDR1 MGHRA and CDR2 YSYEKL. The CDR3 is made up of 17 amino acids.

This chain connects TRBV4-1 to TRBJ2-3; 7 bases line up with TRBD2. The receptor's source is a human donor who donated a stem cell graft to a child with SCID. Material: PBMCs from the stem cell graft donor, obtained from the stem cell graft. As DNA, the CDR3 is TGCGCCAGCAGCCAATTCTCGACTAGCAGGCGCACAGATACGCATTATTTT. It codes for CASSQFSTSRRTDTHYF.